Listed here is a single TCR beta chain. The antigen it recognizes is unknown. Qualities for individual bases were not recorded, and no much larger clone is one base off. The donors were healthy, HIV-negative adults who had no recently reported acute infections or vaccinations. All donors were Caucasian adults living in Nashville, Tennessee, USA. For unsorted samples, 90 million or so PBMCs were counted and genomic DNA was extracted with the QIAamp DNA Blood Mini kit. After blood collection by leukapheresis, PBMCs were isolated using Ficoll-Histopaque density gradient centrifugation and then cryopreserved in the vapor phase of liquid nitrogen. Trimming costs V 3 bases and J 7 bases, and their ends lie 17 bases apart. CDR1 and CDR2 (MGHDK, SYGVNS) derive from the germline V gene. The CDR3 goes from the cysteine to the phenylalanine over 15 residues. The read is trimmed to its CDR3 DNA, 45 bases read in frame from base 1.

This entry belongs to a study of shared clonotypes between healthy human individuals (dated by TCRdb to the early 2020s). Some background on the complete study: A couple of women and a few men aged 18 to 49 years were included in the cohort. Libraries were prepared and TCR repertoires were sequenced by different laboratories using diverse techniques, in order to increase sequencing depth and limit assay-specific biases. Blood TCR repertoires of five healthy adults were deeply sequenced to estimate repertoire size and the extent of clonotype sharing between individuals. Each donor's leukapheresis produced roughly between roughly 0.85 and 9 billion PBMCs.

Study-wide findings and limitations: Sampling was limited to blood, and TCR repertoires in tissue likely differ from TCR repertoires in blood. The small number of donors limited the genetic and exposure-history diversity represented. Pairwise subsampling led to the expectation that sequencing depth would affect the degree of clonotype sharing among donors.

Using the deep immunoSEQ assay, multiplex PCR amplified TCR CDR3 regions from genomic DNA. Extracted genomic DNA from each cell subset was distributed evenly across all wells of several immunoSEQ 96-well plates, and each plate was treated as a replicate. For unsorted PBMC, approximately 0.3 ug of genomic DNA, equivalent to around 30,000 T cell genomes, went into each replicate PCR. Ten immunoSEQ deep assay plates were used to sequence the unsorted PBMC genomic DNA. Purified libraries were quantified with a Qubit 3.0 fluorometer, sized on a Bioanalyzer 2100, and re-quantified with the KAPA Library Quantification kit. A separate single-read 150-cycle Illumina NextSeq 550 flow cell was used to sequence each immunoSEQ 96-well plate. Concerning the study's data processing: Because the immunoSEQ output included only junctional sequences and no quality scores, the filtering could not be the same as the filtering used for full-length reads. Sequences were annotated with PyIR, a Python wrapper for IgBLAST v1.9, and V/J genes and CDR3 were assigned using IMGT germline references. Reads were filtered out if the reads had weak V/J assignments (E-value above 1e-6), no CDR3, stop codons, out-of-frame junctions, or ambiguous translated residues. A V3J clonotype was defined by an identical inferred V gene, J gene, and CDR3 amino acid sequence. The percentage overlap between two repertoires was calculated by dividing the number of shared unique clonotypes by the size of the smaller repertoire. Repertoire richness was assessed with RTK rarefaction, the Chao1 estimator, and Recon v2.1 estimates of unobserved clonotypes. TCRdb took this table from immuneACCESS and kept in-frame rearrangements with V and J called. Such tables lack part of the clones; where checked against another copy, unresolved V genes explain under half of the gap, and the rest is unexplained. That table gives V, J and clone size, and the DNA gave D and trimming. The sample yields around 500,000 clones; 81% were counted once. Approximately 12% of the sample goes to the ten largest clones.

Sequencing was carried out using PBMCs. This receptor chain uses TRBV25-1 and TRBJ2-3, with the D gene too uncertain to name. The clonotype was recovered from a woman aged 40 to 50 in good health. Some clones in this sample may be carry-over from other donors' samples. DNA sequence: TGTGCCAGCAGTGACCCACTGGTAATGGGGAATACGCAGTATTTT. Its protein is CASSDPLVMGNTQYF.